This T cell receptor (beta chain) was recorded in a study of T cell repertoires in cytomegalovirus infection. The overall study: CMV infection and matching HLA type were both indicated by public TCR beta signatures. Broader study findings: What dominated the ex vivo response were HLA-C-restricted CMV-specific TCR beta clonotypes.

The ends were cut back, 0 bases at V and 10 bases at J, with 11 bases in the middle. Germline V gives CDR1 SGHDT, CDR2 YYEEEE. The CDR3 totals 14 residues. Using its own MiXCR run on the reads, TCRdb lists one record per CDR3 protein. The data hold about 260,000 distinct CDR3 sequences, with roughly an eighth observed a single time. A word on this clonotype: Its specificity is not known.

The chain couples TRBV5-6 to TRBJ1-6, with D possibly matching TRBD1 (5 bases). The receptor comes from a human donor in good health (CMV status not recorded). Some clones in this sample may be carry-over from other donors' samples. Material for sequencing was PBMCs. The CDR3 reads CASSLARVESPLHF. CDR3 sequence (DNA): TGTGCCAGCAGCTTGGCCAGGGTTGAGTCACCCCTCCACTTT.